Following are 24 T cell receptor beta chains from one sample sequenced in a study of blood T cell repertoires in COVID-19. The table came from immunoSEQ multiplex PCR; TCRdb's copy has only in-frame clones and leaves some out. Of roughly 250,000 clones listed, 65% to 80% are singletons. Sequenced sample: peripheral blood. The receptors stem from a woman between 40 and 55 years old with active or convalescent COVID-19.

The V gene is TRBV7-3, the J gene TRBJ2-1; 8 bases align to TRBD1. With 4 bases clipped from V and 8 bases from J, the junction kept 4 bases outside the gene matches. The CDR3 extends over 13 amino acids. Germline V gene data show CDR1 as SGHTA and CDR2 as FQGTGA. CDR3 in amino acids: CASSSRTGHEQFF. CDR3 nucleotide sequence: TGTGCCAGCAGCTCCCGGACAGGGCATGAGCAGTTCTTC.

The V and J genes are TRBV5-6 and TRBJ1-5, with TRBD1 as a possible D gene (5 bases). V was trimmed by 3 bases and J by 0 bases, leaving 10 bases between them. Germline CDR1 is SGHDT and CDR2 is YYEEEE. This CDR3 comprises 15 residues. The CDR3 region has the DNA TGTGCCAGCAGCTGGGGGAGGTATAGCAATCAGCCCCAGCATTTT. Encoded protein: CASSWGRYSNQPQHF.

This clone came up once. The V gene is TRBV6-5, the J gene TRBJ2-2; a possible D gene is TRBD1 (5 bases). This CDR3 has 14 amino acids. CDR1 is MNHEY and CDR2 is SVGAGI in the germline V gene. Trimming took 8 bases from V and 0 from J, leaving 10 bases between them. CDR3 DNA sequence: TGTGCCAGCGTCTGGGGCGCGAACACCGGGGAGCTGTTTTTT. It specifies CASVWGANTGELFF.

This chain joins TRBV20-1 and TRBJ1-1; D is unclear. Trimming removed 3 bases at V and 1 base at J, with 18 bases between. This CDR3 is 16 amino acids long. The germline V gene has CDR1 DFQATT and CDR2 SNEGSKA (reference sequence). As DNA, the CDR3 is TGCAGTGCTAGTTCCCCCGTCGCACTTCGGAACACTGAAGCTTTCTTT. Protein: CSASSPVALRNTEAFF.

The CDR3 DNA reads as TGTGCCAGCAGTCCACTAGCGGGTTCCTACAATGAGCAGTTCTTC. The encoded protein is CASSPLAGSYNEQFF. V usage is TRBV28 and J usage is TRBJ2-1; 9 bases align to TRBD2. This CDR3 region has 15 residues. The germline V gene encodes CDR1 MDHEN and CDR2 SYDVKM. Unmatched junction bases numbered 3, after V lost 5 bases and J lost 1 base.

The V gene is TRBV3-1 (or the pseudogene TRBV3-2), the J gene TRBJ2-5; a weak D match, TRBD2 (6 bases). The germline gives CDR1 LGHDT, CDR2 YNNKEL (reference sequence). V lost 1 base to trimming and J lost 1 base, with 10 bases between them. This CDR3 is built from 15 residues. CDR3 in DNA: TGTGCCAGCAGCCAAGCCCGGGGGTTCCAAGAGACCCAGTACTTC. It encodes CASSQARGFQETQYF.

The chain couples TRBV7-6 to TRBJ1-3; TRBD1 might be the D (5 bases). This CDR3 has 16 amino acids. Germline V CDR1 and CDR2: SGHVS, FNYEAQ. The V end was cut by 4 bases, the J end by 2 bases, with 15 bases between. The CDR3 here is CASSSPEQVAGNTIYF. CDR3 DNA: TGTGCCAGCAGCTCTCCTGAACAGGTCGCTGGAAACACCATATATTTT. Drawing the rest from reference TRBV7-6 and TRBJ1-3, the complete variable domain is GAGVSQSPRYKVTKRGQDVALRCDPISGHVSLYWYRQALGQGPEFLTYFNYEAQQDKSGLPNDRFSAERPEGSISTLTIQRTEQRDSAMYRCASSSPEQVAGNTIYFGEGSWLTVV.

This clone was recorded a few times. The chain's CDR3 is CASSWRGNEAFF. The CDR3 DNA follows: TGTGCCAGCAGTTGGCGGGGGAATGAAGCTTTCTTT. The chain combines TRBV6-5 with TRBJ1-1; tentatively, D is TRBD1 (5 bases). CDR1 and CDR2 (germline): MNHEY, SVGAGI. V was clipped by 4 bases and J by 7 bases, with 10 bases between them. CDR3 length: 12 residues.

A word on this clone: The sample contains more than one DNA sequence encoding this CDR3. The genes are TRBV6-5 and TRBJ2-7, with 11 bases that match TRBD1. The CDR3 is 13 residues long. Germline CDR1 reads MNHEY; CDR2 reads SVGAGI. V was clipped by 8 bases and J by 2 bases; unmatched bases: 2. The chain's CDR3 is CASGTGGPYEQYV. The CDR3 coding sequence is TGTGCCAGCGGGACAGGGGGACCCTACGAGCAGTACGTC.

CDR3 amino acids: CASSAGGSTDTQYF. The CDR3 DNA reads as TGTGCCAGCAGCGCCGGAGGGAGCACAGATACGCAGTATTTT. J is TRBJ2-3 and V is TRBV9; D is possibly TRBD2 (6 bases). Per germline, CDR1 SGDLS and CDR2 YYNGEE. V was shortened by 3 bases and J by 0 bases, with 8 bases between the two germline ends. The CDR3 is 14 amino acids.

The chain combines TRBV12-2 with TRBJ2-2; TRBD1 reflects the table's D call only, with no check against the DNA. TRBV12-2 is listed as a pseudogene. The CDR3 contains 16 residues. The CDR3 nucleotides read TGTGCAAGTCGTGCCAGGACAGGGGGTTGTCACGGGGAGCTGTTTTTT. Translation gives CASRARTGGCHGELFF.

In nucleotides, the CDR3 is TGTGCCAGCAGGAAAGACCAGGGGCTGAACACTGAAGCTTTCTTT. This codes for CASRKDQGLNTEAFF. J is TRBJ1-1 and V is TRBV7-9; weak D call: TRBD1 (6 bases). Germline V gene lookup returns CDR1 SEHNR and CDR2 FQNEAQ (reference sequence). The CDR3 extends over 15 amino acids. Trimming cost V 6 bases and J 0 bases, with 14 bases left between them.

The V and J genes are TRBV28 and TRBJ1-6; 7 nucleotides agree with TRBD1. V was clipped by 5 bases and J by 9 bases; unmatched bases: 10. This CDR3 has 15 amino acids. Germline V gene sequence: CDR1 MDHEN, CDR2 SYDVKM. The CDR3: CASSQPGTAISPLHF. Here the CDR3 DNA reads TGTGCCAGCAGTCAACCGGGGACAGCAATTTCACCCCTCCACTTT.

The chain joins TRBV5-1 to TRBJ2-5; 11 nucleotides match TRBD2. CDR3 size: 16 residues. CDR1 and CDR2 from the germline V gene are SGHRS and YFSETQ. J was trimmed by 2 bases and V by 3 bases; bases with no gene match: 6. CDR3 protein: CASSSSASGGQETQYF. The CDR3 nucleotides are TGCGCCAGCAGCTCGTCGGCTAGCGGGGGGCAAGAGACCCAGTACTTC. Full variable domain (missing parts from reference TRBV5-1 and TRBJ2-5): KAGVTQTPRYLIKTRGQQVTLSCSPISGHRSVSWYQQTPGQGLQFLFEYFSETQRNKGNFPGRFSGRQFSNSRSEMNVSTLELGDSALYLCASSSSASGGQETQYFGPGTRLLVL.

V usage is TRBV9 and J usage is TRBJ1-3; D unclear. Germline CDR1 SGDLS, CDR2 YYNGEE. V was trimmed by 3 bases and J by 4 bases, leaving 11 bases between them. The length of the CDR3 is 14 residues. The CDR3 region is CASSGLSPGNTIYF. CDR3 DNA sequence: TGTGCCAGCAGCGGGCTCTCCCCCGGAAACACCATATATTTT.

The chain employs TRBV12-3 or TRBV12-4 and TRBJ1-1, with D hard to call. CDR3 size: 11 residues. V was trimmed by 5 bases and J by 8 bases, leaving 9 bases between them. In nucleotides, the CDR3 is TGTGCCAGCAGTGCGGGCCTCGAAGCTTTCTTT. It yields the protein CASSAGLEAFF.

This clone was seen only once. The chain combines TRBV6-4 with TRBJ1-1; a possible D gene is TRBD1 (6 bases). The CDR3 extends over 15 amino acids. Trimming removed 6 bases at V and 4 bases at J, with 18 bases between. The germline V gene encodes CDR1 MRHNA and CDR2 SNTAGT. CDR3 DNA sequence: TGTGCCAGCAGAGTACAGGGTATGGGTGCCACTGAAGCTTTCTTT. Encoded protein: CASRVQGMGATEAFF.

This clone appeared a single time. V gene TRBV12-3 or TRBV12-4 combines with J gene TRBJ2-5; no definite D call. V gave up 5 bases and J gave up 9 bases, with 16 bases separating them. CDR3 length: 13 residues. The CDR3 DNA is TGTGCCAGCAGTCGAACCCTTAGAAACCCCCAGTACTTC. It yields the protein CASSRTLRNPQYF.

V usage is TRBV2 and J usage is TRBJ2-1; 12 positions agree with TRBD2. Trimming removed 4 bases from V and 8 bases from J; junction bases left unmatched: 6. The CDR3 is 15 residues long. CDR1 is SNHLY and CDR2 is FYNNEI in the germline V gene. The CDR3 loop reads CASSALAGGQDEQFF. DNA of the CDR3: TGTGCCAGCAGTGCCCTAGCGGGGGGGCAGGATGAGCAGTTCTTC.

The J gene is TRBJ1-6, the V gene TRBV30; D is uncertain. In germline, CDR1 is GTSNPN, CDR2 SVGIG (reference sequence). Trimming stripped 3 bases from V and 0 bases from J, with 6 bases between. This CDR3 is 14 amino acids long. The CDR3 coding sequence is TGTGCCTGGAGCCTAAGCTCCTATAATTCACCCCTCCACTTT. Protein: CAWSLSSYNSPLHF. The variable domain in full, with the rest retrieved from reference TRBV30 and TRBJ1-6, is SQTIHQWPATLVQPVGSPLSLECTVEGTSNPNLYWYRQAAGRGLQLLFYSVGIGQISSEVPQNLSASRPQDRQFILSSKKLLLSDSGFYLCAWSLSSYNSPLHFGNGTRLTVT.

The rearrangement joins TRBV7-6 to TRBJ2-2, with D tentatively TRBD2 (7 bases). Trimming shortened V by 4 bases and J by 4 bases, and 16 bases separated the two germline ends. This CDR3 has 16 residues. Germline CDR1 is SGHVS and CDR2 is FNYEAQ. The CDR3: CASSSPRGGGTGELFF. CDR3 nucleotide sequence: TGTGCCAGCAGCTCCCCCCGGGGAGGGGGCACCGGGGAGCTGTTTTTT.

The chain joins TRBV5-3 to TRBJ2-4; no reliable D call. TRBV5-3 is annotated as an ORF whose role is uncertain. The CDR3 has 13 residues. Trimming removed 7 bases at V and 0 bases at J, with 8 bases between. The CDR3 region is CARENIAKNIQYF. CDR3 DNA: TGTGCCAGAGAGAATATAGCCAAAAACATTCAGTACTTC.

The chain links TRBV4-1 to TRBJ2-2, with TRBD2 matching 13 bases. Germline loops: CDR1 MGHRA, CDR2 YSYEKL. The CDR3 is made up of 18 amino acids. Trimming at V came to 3 bases and at J to 7 bases, leaving 11 bases not matched to a gene. CDR3 sequence reads: CASSHRRLAGGGHGELFF. Written as DNA, the CDR3 is TGCGCCAGCAGCCACCGGCGACTAGCGGGGGGCGGCCACGGGGAGCTGTTTTTT.

The chain uses TRBV7-2 and TRBJ2-6; TRBD1 aligns across 10 bases. The germline CDR1 and CDR2 sequences are SGHTA and FQGNSA. The junction had 3 bases not matched to a gene; V was cut back by 5 bases and J by 2 bases. This CDR3 is built from 16 residues. This CDR3 is CASSRDRGPGANVLTF. Written as DNA, the CDR3 is TGTGCCAGCAGCAGAGACAGGGGGCCTGGGGCCAACGTCCTGACTTTC.